Sequencing of this T cell receptor (beta chain) was carried out in a study of blood T cell repertoires in COVID-19. Whole-study context: Sample material is recorded as cDNA or gDNA derived from T cells, B-cell-depleted T cells, or PBMCs.

This CDR3 is built from 15 residues. V was shortened by 5 bases and J by 4 bases, with 17 bases between the two germline ends. CDR1 and CDR2 (germline): SGHTA, FQGTGA. Sequenced by immunoSEQ multiplex PCR; TCRdb stores in-frame clones only, minus some. The sample has tens of thousands of clones, 79% seen once. This clone was detected only a few times. The chain combines TRBV7-3 with TRBJ1-1; D unclear. The receptor comes from a human donor in a cohort sampled during active COVID-19. Sequencing was carried out using peripheral blood. In DNA, the CDR3 is TGTGCCAGCAGCCCCACGGGAGTAAAGGGCACTGAAGCTTTCTTT. Amino acids: CASSPTGVKGTEAFF.